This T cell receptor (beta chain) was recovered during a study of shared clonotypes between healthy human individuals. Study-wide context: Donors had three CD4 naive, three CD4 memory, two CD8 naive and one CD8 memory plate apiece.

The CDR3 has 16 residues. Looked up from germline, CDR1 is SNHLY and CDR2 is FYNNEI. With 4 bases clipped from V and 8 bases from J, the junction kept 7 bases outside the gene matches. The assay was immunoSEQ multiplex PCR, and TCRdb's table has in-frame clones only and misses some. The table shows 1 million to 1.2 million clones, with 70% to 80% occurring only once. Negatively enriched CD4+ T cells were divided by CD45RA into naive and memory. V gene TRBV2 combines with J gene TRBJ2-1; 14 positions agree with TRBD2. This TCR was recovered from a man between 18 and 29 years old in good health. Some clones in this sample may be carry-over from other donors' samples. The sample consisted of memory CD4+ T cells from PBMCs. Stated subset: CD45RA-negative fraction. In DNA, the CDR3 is TGTGCCAGCAGTGTAAGGGGACTAGCGGGAGTGCATGAGCAGTTCTTC. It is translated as CASSVRGLAGVHEQFF.